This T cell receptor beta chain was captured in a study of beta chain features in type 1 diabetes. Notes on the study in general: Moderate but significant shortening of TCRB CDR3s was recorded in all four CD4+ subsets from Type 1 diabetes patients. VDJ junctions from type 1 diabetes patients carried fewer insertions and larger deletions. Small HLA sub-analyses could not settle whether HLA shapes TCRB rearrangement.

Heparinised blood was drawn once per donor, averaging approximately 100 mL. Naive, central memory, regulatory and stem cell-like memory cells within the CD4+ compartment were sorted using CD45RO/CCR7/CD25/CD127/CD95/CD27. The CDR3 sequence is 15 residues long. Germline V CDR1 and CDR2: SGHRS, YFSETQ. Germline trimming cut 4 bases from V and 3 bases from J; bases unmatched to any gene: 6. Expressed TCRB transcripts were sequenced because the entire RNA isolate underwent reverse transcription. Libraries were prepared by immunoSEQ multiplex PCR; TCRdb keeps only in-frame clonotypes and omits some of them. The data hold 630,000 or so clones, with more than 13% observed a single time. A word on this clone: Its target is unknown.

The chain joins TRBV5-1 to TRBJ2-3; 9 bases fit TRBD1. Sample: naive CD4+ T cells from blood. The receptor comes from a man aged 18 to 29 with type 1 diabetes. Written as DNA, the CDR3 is TGCGCCAGCAGCCAAGGGACAGGGACGACAGATACGCAGTATTTT. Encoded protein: CASSQGTGTTDTQYF.